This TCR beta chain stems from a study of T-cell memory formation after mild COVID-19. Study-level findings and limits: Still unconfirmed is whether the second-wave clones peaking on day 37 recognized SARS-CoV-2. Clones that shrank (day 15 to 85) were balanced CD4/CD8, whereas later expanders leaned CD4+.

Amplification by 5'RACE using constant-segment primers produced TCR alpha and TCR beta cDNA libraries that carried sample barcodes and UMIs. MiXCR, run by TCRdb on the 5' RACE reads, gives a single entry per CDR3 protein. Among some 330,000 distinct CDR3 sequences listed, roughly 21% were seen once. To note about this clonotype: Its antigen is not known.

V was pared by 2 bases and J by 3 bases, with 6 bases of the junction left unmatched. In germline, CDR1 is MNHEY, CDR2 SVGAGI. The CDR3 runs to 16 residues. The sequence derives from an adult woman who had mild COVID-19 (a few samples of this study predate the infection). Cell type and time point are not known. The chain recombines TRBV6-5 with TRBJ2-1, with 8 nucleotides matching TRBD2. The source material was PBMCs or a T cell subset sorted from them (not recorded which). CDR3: CASSYESSGSYNEQFF. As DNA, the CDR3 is TGTGCCAGCAGTTACGAATCCAGCGGGAGCTACAATGAGCAGTTCTTC.